This T cell receptor beta chain is from a study of blood T cell repertoires in COVID-19. Per the germline V gene, CDR1 is MDHEN and CDR2 is SYDVKM. The V and J ends lost 5 bases and 5 bases, in that order; junction bases with no gene match: 8. CDR3 length equals 15 residues. Using immunoSEQ multiplex PCR, the repertoire was profiled, and TCRdb retains in-frame clones only, with some absent. The sample carries tens of thousands of clones, roughly 89% recorded once. This clone appeared a single time. V is TRBV28 and J is TRBJ2-3; 9 bases align to TRBD1. The clonotype originates from a man between 25 and 39 years old with acute or convalescent COVID-19. The specimen sequenced was peripheral blood. In DNA form, the CDR3 reads TGTGCCAGCAGTCCCCGGGACAGGGCGATAGATACGCAGTATTTT. This encodes CASSPRDRAIDTQYF.